This passage covers 20 T cell receptor beta chains from one sample sequenced in a study of memory CD4+ T cells and cytomegalovirus serostatus. Assay used: immunoSEQ multiplex PCR; TCRdb lists only in-frame clones, some missing. The table lists approximately 88,000 clones, about four fifths of them singletons. The sort gate was single viable CD3+CD4+CD8-CD45RO+ cells for memory CD4+ T cells. The sample comprised memory CD4+ T cells from blood. The receptors originated from an adult in good health and CMV-seropositive.

The genes are TRBV19 and TRBJ2-3; no definite D call. The germline V gene encodes CDR1 LNHDA and CDR2 SQIVND (reference sequence). V was clipped by 5 bases and J by 4 bases, with 7 bases between them. CDR3 size: 12 residues. In DNA form, the CDR3 reads TGTGCCAGTAGTCTGGTGGCAGATACGCAGTATTTT. Translating gives CASSLVADTQYF. Full variable domain (rest looked up from reference TRBV19 and TRBJ2-3): DGGITQSPKYLFRKEGQNVTLSCEQNLNHDAMYWYRQDPGQGLRLIYYSQIVNDFQKGDIAEGYSVSREKKESFPLTVTSAQKNPTAFYLCASSLVADTQYFGPGTRLTVL.

The chain joins TRBV7-9 to TRBJ2-1; D is possibly TRBD2 (7 bases). V was trimmed by 1 base and J by 3 bases, leaving 13 bases between them. This CDR3 region has 16 residues. The germline V gene encodes CDR1 SEHNR and CDR2 FQNEAQ (reference sequence). The CDR3 DNA reads TGTGCCAGCAGCTTAGTTGGGGGGGCTTTCTACAATGAGCAGTTCTTC. This encodes CASSLVGGAFYNEQFF.

This clone appeared a few times. The J gene is TRBJ2-1, the V gene TRBV6-5; D is perhaps TRBD2 (5 bases). The V gene's germline CDR1 is MNHEY and CDR2 SVGAGI. CDR3 length: 15 amino acids. V was pared by 2 bases and J by 2 bases, with 10 bases between. The CDR3 DNA sequence: TGTGCCAGCAGTTACGAGCGGCCTCCCTACAATGAGCAGTTCTTC. It codes for CASSYERPPYNEQFF.

CDR3 sequence reads: CASSLRGPSGANVLTF. In DNA, the CDR3 is TGTGCCAGCAGCTTGCGGGGTCCCTCTGGGGCCAACGTCCTGACTTTC. The chain joins TRBV5-5 to TRBJ2-6; a weak D match, TRBD2 (5 bases). The CDR3 extends over 16 amino acids. Germline V gene sequence: CDR1 SGHKS, CDR2 YYEKEE (reference sequence). V was clipped by 1 base and J by 0 bases, with 8 bases between them.

This chain connects TRBV2 to TRBJ2-5, with TRBD2 matching over 9 bases. Germline V gene lookup returns CDR1 SNHLY and CDR2 FYNNEI. V shed 4 bases and J 0 bases; nucleotides not matched to a gene: 3. There are 15 residues in the CDR3. The CDR3 is CASSGSGGYQETQYF. CDR3 in DNA: TGTGCCAGCAGTGGGAGCGGGGGGTACCAAGAGACCCAGTACTTC.

V gene TRBV5-1 combines with J gene TRBJ2-5, with TRBD2 matching 7 bases. V shed 0 bases, J shed 5 bases, and the junction held 10 bases outside the gene matches. There are 16 residues in the CDR3. Germline V gene sequence: CDR1 SGHRS, CDR2 YFSETQ. CDR3 bases: TGCGCCAGCAGCTTGGCCGCAACGGCGGGAGCGGAGACCCAGTACTTC. Translated: CASSLAATAGAETQYF.

The rearrangement joins TRBV6-5 to TRBJ2-7, with 7 bases matching TRBD1. CDR1 MNHEY and CDR2 SVGAGI come from the germline V gene. The CDR3 has 14 amino acids. J gave up 1 base and V 10 bases, and 10 bases lay outside the gene matches. The CDR3 loop reads CATKSTGESYEQYF. The DNA for the CDR3 is TGTGCCACGAAAAGCACAGGGGAGTCCTACGAGCAGTACTTC.

This chain uses TRBV5-1 with TRBJ2-5; D unresolved. V was clipped by 0 bases and J by 4 bases, with 10 bases between them. The germline gives CDR1 SGHRS, CDR2 YFSETQ. This CDR3 region has 14 residues. The CDR3, as DNA: TGCGCCAGCAGCTTGGATGCCCGGTTAGAGACCCAGTACTTC. The encoded protein is CASSLDARLETQYF.

The chain recombines TRBV27 with TRBJ2-2, with no clear D. Trimming shortened V by 3 bases and J by 3 bases, and 11 bases separated the two germline ends. The germline V gene has CDR1 MNHEY and CDR2 SMNVEV (reference sequence). The CDR3 has 15 amino acids. The CDR3 coding sequence is TGTGCCAGCAGTTTGGGCCTGGTGTACACCGGGGAGCTGTTTTTT. Protein product: CASSLGLVYTGELFF.

This clone was seen just once. CDR3 sequence: CASRSTLGWYF. DNA for the CDR3: TGTGCCAGCAGGTCAACGTTGGGGTGGTACTTC. The chain links TRBV27 to TRBJ2-7; D gene unclear. The CDR3 has 11 amino acids. From germline, CDR1 is MNHEY and CDR2 SMNVEV (reference sequence). V was cut by 6 bases and J by 12 bases, with 15 bases left in between.

The chain combines TRBV6-6 with TRBJ2-1, with D maybe TRBD2 (6 bases). CDR3 size: 14 residues. In germline, CDR1 is MNHNY, CDR2 SVGAGI (reference sequence). V lost 7 bases to trimming and J lost 0 bases, with 10 bases between them. CDR3 nucleotide sequence: TGTGCCAGCACCCGGGACTCCTCCTACAATGAGCAGTTCTTC. Its protein product is CASTRDSSYNEQFF.

The rearrangement uses TRBV19 and TRBJ2-6, with 7 nucleotides matching TRBD2. Trimming cost V 11 bases and J 1 base; bases outside gene matches: 11. The CDR3 is 16 amino acids. From germline, CDR1 is LNHDA and CDR2 SQIVND (reference sequence). CDR3 residues: CAERDALGSGANVLTF. In nucleotides, the CDR3 is TGTGCCGAGCGGGACGCCCTAGGGTCTGGGGCCAACGTCCTGACTTTC.

The chain employs TRBV19 and TRBJ2-1, with D possibly matching TRBD1 (6 bases). This CDR3 spans 16 amino acids. Between the trimmed V and J ends, which lost 4 bases and 0 bases, there was a span of 13 bases. Per the germline V gene, CDR1 is LNHDA and CDR2 is SQIVND (reference sequence). The CDR3: CASSKTTDSSYNEQFF. The DNA of the CDR3 is TGTGCCAGTAGTAAGACAACGGACAGCTCCTACAATGAGCAGTTCTTC.

The CDR3 DNA is TGTGCCAGCAGCAAAGAAGCCGGGACAGGGGGGACCGGGGAGCTGTTTTTT. It codes for CASSKEAGTGGTGELFF. The chain has TRBV21-1 and TRBJ2-2; TRBD1, the table's D call, was not compared with the DNA. TRBV21-1 is noted as a pseudogene. CDR3 length: 17 residues.

The chain joins TRBV29-1 to TRBJ1-2, with TRBD1 matching 7 bases. V lost 6 bases to trimming and J lost 12 bases; unmatched junction nucleotides: 16. Looked up from germline, CDR1 is SQVTM and CDR2 is ANQGSEA. The CDR3 sequence is 13 residues long. The CDR3, as DNA: TGCAGCGTCCGACAGGAACTACAGGGGAGGCACACCTTC. Its translation: CSVRQELQGRHTF.

The rearrangement uses TRBV27 and TRBJ1-4; D may be TRBD1 (6 bases). Trimming removed 6 bases from V and 4 bases from J, with 15 bases in between. The CDR3 totals 15 residues. CDR1 and CDR2 (germline): MNHEY, SMNVEV (reference sequence). Here the CDR3 DNA reads TGTGCCAGCAGCGACAGGTTTGGGGGTAATGAAAAACTGTTTTTT. Amino acid sequence: CASSDRFGGNEKLFF.

The chain carries TRBV6-1 and TRBJ2-5; 11 bases match TRBD2. V dropped 4 bases and J dropped 2; count of bases not matched to a gene: 3. CDR1 is MNHNS and CDR2 is SASEGT in the germline V gene. The CDR3 covers 15 residues. CDR3 sequence reads: CASSGTSGRQETQYF. The CDR3 coding sequence is TGTGCCAGCAGTGGTACTAGCGGGAGACAAGAGACCCAGTACTTC.

V gene TRBV2 combines with J gene TRBJ2-5; the D gene is possibly TRBD1 (5 bases). This CDR3 contains 13 residues. Germline CDR1 reads SNHLY; CDR2 reads FYNNEI. Trimming removed 6 bases from V and 4 bases from J, with 12 bases in between. The CDR3 loop is CASRQGWGETQYF. CDR3 DNA: TGTGCCAGCAGGCAGGGTTGGGGAGAGACCCAGTACTTC.

The chain links TRBV28 to TRBJ2-4; possible D gene TRBD1, 6 bases. The CDR3 is 15 residues long. V dropped 3 bases and J dropped 2 bases, with 11 bases sitting between them. Germline CDR1 is MDHEN and CDR2 is SYDVKM. In DNA, the CDR3 is TGTGCCAGCAGTTTCCTACAGGGAACCAAAAACATTCAGTACTTC. Residues: CASSFLQGTKNIQYF.

The rearrangement joins TRBV19 to TRBJ1-4; D gene ambiguous. The germline V gene has CDR1 LNHDA and CDR2 SQIVND (reference sequence). Trimming removed 3 bases from V and 8 bases from J, with 10 bases in between. CDR3 size: 13 residues. The chain's CDR3 is CASSMRNGEKLFF. The DNA of the CDR3 is TGTGCCAGTAGTATGAGAAACGGGGAAAAACTGTTTTTT.